These 31 T cell receptor beta chains were all obtained from the same sample, sequenced in a study of CD8 T cells in Susac syndrome. RNA was extracted with the RNeasy kit, and a quantity of roughly 0.5 to 1 ug was reverse transcribed using random hexamers. TCRdb re-analysed the immunoSEQ multiplex PCR reads in MiXCR, keeping a single row per CDR3 protein. This sample yields around 200,000 distinct CDR3 sequences, of which roughly 94% are seen a single time; more than 0.08% belongs to the top ten. The sample was CD4+ T cells from PBMCs. Source of these receptors: a human donor with Susac syndrome.

The chain recombines TRBV28 with TRBJ2-3; perhaps TRBD1 as D (6 bases). The CDR3 contains 16 residues. Germline CDR1 MDHEN, CDR2 SYDVKM. V lost 6 bases and J lost 1, with 17 bases in between. CDR3 protein: CASSPKRGLGTDTQYF. The CDR3 nucleotides read TGTGCCAGCAGCCCCAAAAGGGGGTTGGGCACAGATACGCAGTATTTT.

The rearrangement joins TRBV20-1 to TRBJ2-7; TRBD1 aligns across 8 bases. V shed 6 bases and J 6 bases; nucleotides not matched to a gene: 13. This CDR3 region has 14 residues. The germline gives CDR1 DFQATT, CDR2 SNEGSKA (reference sequence). The CDR3 reads CSASKRQGLGEQYF. CDR3 coding DNA: TGCAGTGCGTCCAAGAGACAGGGGCTAGGCGAGCAGTACTTC.

This clonotype turned up a few times. The V gene is TRBV7-9, the J gene TRBJ2-7; D is possibly TRBD1 (5 bases). With 5 bases removed from V and 5 bases from J, the gap between germline ends came to 16 bases. The CDR3 has 14 amino acids. Germline V gene lookup returns CDR1 SEHNR and CDR2 FQNEAQ (reference sequence). CDR3 nucleotide sequence: TGTGCCAGCAGCGAGCAGGGCAGGGCCGACGAGCAGTACTTC. This codes for CASSEQGRADEQYF.

The chain employs TRBV28 and TRBJ2-5; a possible D gene is TRBD1 (5 bases). Germline CDR1 and CDR2: MDHEN and SYDVKM. Trimming removed 2 bases from V and 2 bases from J, with 15 bases in between. The CDR3 spans 16 residues. CDR3 nucleotides: TGTGCCAGCAGTTTACCCGGTTCGAGACAGCAAGAGACCCAGTACTTC. It specifies CASSLPGSRQQETQYF.

This chain uses TRBV7-8 with TRBJ2-3, with 10 nucleotides matching TRBD2. The CDR3 has 14 amino acids. CDR1 is SGHVS, CDR2 FQNEAQ, per germline. V shed 10 bases and J 5 bases; nucleotides not matched to a gene: 9. CDR3 amino acids: CATQKREGGDTQYF. In DNA, the CDR3 is TGTGCCACCCAGAAGCGGGAGGGAGGAGATACGCAGTATTTT.

This chain joins TRBV24-1 and TRBJ2-7; D is unresolved. V lost 4 bases, J lost 0 bases, and 6 bases lay in between. This CDR3 contains 13 residues. Germline V CDR1 and CDR2: KGHDR, SFDVKD. CDR3 region: CATSETSSYEQYF. In DNA, the CDR3 is TGTGCCACCAGTGAGACCAGCTCCTACGAGCAGTACTTC.

CDR3 amino acids: CASSTGTGRRSPLHF. CDR3 sequence (DNA): TGTGCCAGCAGTACCGGGACAGGGAGACGTTCACCCCTCCACTTT. This chain links TRBV2 with TRBJ1-6; 9 bases agree with TRBD1. This CDR3 contains 15 residues. From germline, CDR1 is SNHLY and CDR2 FYNNEI. The V segment lost 5 bases and the J segment 9 bases; nucleotides outside the gene matches: 8.

This chain connects TRBV14 to TRBJ1-1; D gene uncertain. The CDR3 covers 14 residues. Trimming stripped 0 bases from V and 3 bases from J, with 8 bases between. CDR1 SGHDN and CDR2 FVKESK come from the germline V gene. The CDR3 sequence is CASSQEDWYTEAFF. As DNA, the CDR3 is TGTGCCAGCAGCCAAGAAGACTGGTACACTGAAGCTTTCTTT.

V gene TRBV18 combines with J gene TRBJ2-7; D is possibly TRBD1 (6 bases). The CDR3 length is 14 residues. Germline lookup yields CDR1 KGHSH and CDR2 LQKENI. The V and J ends lost 5 bases and 4 bases respectively, with 15 bases between them. CDR3 protein: CASSSTGQNYEQYF. As DNA, the CDR3 is TGTGCCAGCTCATCGACGGGACAAAATTACGAGCAGTACTTC.

The chain has TRBV9 and TRBJ1-2, with D perhaps TRBD1 (6 bases). Germline assignment: CDR1 SGDLS and CDR2 YYNGEE. The CDR3 length is 14 residues. V lost 0 bases, J lost 8 bases, and 14 bases lay in between. CDR3 in amino acids: CASSVDRVGEGYTF. CDR3 DNA sequence: TGTGCCAGCAGCGTAGACAGGGTGGGAGAAGGCTACACCTTC.

As DNA, the CDR3 is TGCAGTGCTAGAGATGCTCCATTTCAAGATACGCAGTATTTT. Translating gives CSARDAPFQDTQYF. The chain is built from TRBV20-1 and TRBJ2-3; no definite D call. The CDR3 is 14 residues long. Per the germline V gene, CDR1 is DFQATT and CDR2 is SNEGSKA (reference sequence). The V end lost 0 bases, the J end lost 5 bases, and 12 bases lay between the germline ends.

This clonotype appeared a single time. V and J are TRBV18 and TRBJ2-1; D ambiguous. CDR3 length equals 15 residues. Germline assignment: CDR1 KGHSH and CDR2 LQKENI. Trimming shortened V by 0 bases and J by 4 bases, and 10 bases separated the two germline ends. Here the CDR3 reads CASSPPALPYNEQFF. The DNA for the CDR3 is TGTGCCAGCTCACCACCAGCACTTCCTTACAATGAGCAGTTCTTC. Together with reference TRBV18 and TRBJ2-1, the CDR3 gives the full variable domain: NAGVMQNPRHLVRRRGQEARLRCSPMKGHSHVYWYRQLPEEGLKFMVYLQKENIIDESGMPKERFSAEFPKEGPSILRIQQVVRGDSAAYFCASSPPALPYNEQFFGPGTRLTVL.

The CDR3 coding sequence is TGCAGTGCGGGGGGCCCCTCCTTTTCCTACAATGAGCAGTTCTTC. Amino acid sequence: CSAGGPSFSYNEQFF. The chain has TRBV20-1 and TRBJ2-1; perhaps D is TRBD1 or TRBD2 (6 bases each). This CDR3 contains 15 residues. Germline CDR1 and CDR2: DFQATT and SNEGSKA (reference sequence). V shed 6 bases and J shed 1 base, with 16 bases lying between them.

The gene calls are TRBV6-4 and TRBJ2-7, with D possibly being TRBD1 (6 bases). CDR1 MRHNA and CDR2 SNTAGT come from the germline V gene. The CDR3 extends over 16 amino acids. Trimming took 5 bases from V and 1 from J, leaving 18 bases between them. The CDR3 reads CASSSVDRPFSYEQYF. CDR3 bases: TGTGCCAGCAGTTCCGTCGACAGGCCCTTTTCCTACGAGCAGTACTTC.

The DNA of the CDR3 is TGTGCCAGTAGCCTAGGGCAATTGGGCATTCAGTACTTC. This codes for CASSLGQLGIQYF. V and J are TRBV19 and TRBJ2-4; D remains unclear. V lost 6 bases and J lost 9, with 15 bases in between. CDR1 is LNHDA, CDR2 SQIVND, per germline (reference sequence). This CDR3 has 13 amino acids.

The chain is built from TRBV9 and TRBJ2-3; TRBD2 agrees at 12 bases. Germline V lookup: CDR1 SGDLS, CDR2 YYNGEE. The CDR3 has 16 amino acids. V shed 0 bases and J 4 bases; nucleotides not matched to a gene: 3. For the CDR3, the DNA is TGTGCCAGCAGCGTAGGGGCTAGCGGGGGGGCAGATACGCAGTATTTT. Translated, it gives CASSVGASGGADTQYF.

This clonotype was counted between two and nine times. The junction departs from germline at one end; a sequencing error may be responsible. The gene calls are TRBV13 and TRBJ1-1, with no clear D. The CDR3 is 13 amino acids. Germline CDR1 reads PRHDT; CDR2 reads FYEKMQ (reference sequence). CDR3 coding DNA: TGTGCCAGCAGCTTAGAGAAGAACACTGAAGCTTTTTTT. This encodes CASSLEKNTEAFF.

The gene calls are TRBV7-9 and TRBJ2-3, with D uncertain. Trimming cost V 1 base and J 4 bases, with 12 bases left between them. Germline CDR1 is SEHNR and CDR2 is FQNEAQ (reference sequence). This CDR3 is 15 amino acids long. CDR3: CASSLVQLGADTQYF. The CDR3 DNA is TGTGCCAGCAGCTTAGTTCAGCTAGGAGCAGATACGCAGTATTTT.

V usage is TRBV7-2 and J usage is TRBJ2-1; D might be TRBD2 (6 bases). Germline values: CDR1 SGHTA, CDR2 FQGNSA. CDR3 length equals 15 residues. Trimming took 5 bases from V and 0 from J, leaving 11 bases between them. CDR3 sequence: CASSQGLVSYNEQFF. The DNA of the CDR3 is TGTGCCAGCAGCCAGGGACTGGTCTCCTACAATGAGCAGTTCTTC.

The chain uses TRBV20-1 and TRBJ2-5, with a weak D call TRBD2 (7 bases). Deletions cut 3 bases from V and 10 bases from J, with 18 bases between. The length of the CDR3 is 13 residues. Germline-derived CDR1 and CDR2 are DFQATT and SNEGSKA (reference sequence). In nucleotides, the CDR3 is TGCAGTGCTAGTCGGGGGGCAGCCGGAGGCCAGTACTTC. Amino acid sequence: CSASRGAAGGQYF.

This clonotype was found a few times. The genes are TRBV5-1 and TRBJ2-7; the D gene is possibly TRBD1 (6 bases). The CDR3 extends over 14 amino acids. Trimming left V 4 bases short and J 2 bases short, with 13 bases between. CDR1 and CDR2 (germline): SGHRS, YFSETQ. The CDR3 DNA sequence: TGCGCCAGCAGCCCGGGACATAAGGCCTACGAGCAGTACTTC. Protein product: CASSPGHKAYEQYF.

In nucleotides, the CDR3 is TGTGCCAGCAGTCCCGTTAGCGGGGGGGCACGAGAGACCCAGTACTTC. Encoded protein: CASSPVSGGARETQYF. The chain is built from TRBV12-3 or TRBV12-4 and TRBJ2-5, with TRBD2 matching over 11 bases. Trimming at V came to 5 bases and at J to 4 bases, leaving 9 bases not matched to a gene. CDR3 length: 16 amino acids.

This chain uses TRBV29-1 with TRBJ2-1, with 11 bases aligning to TRBD2. The CDR3 is 16 amino acids. CDR1 is SQVTM, CDR2 ANQGSEA, per germline. V was pared by 6 bases and J by 6 bases, with 13 bases of the junction left unmatched. The CDR3 bases are TGCAGCGTCCCAGTAGCGGGAGGGCTCTCGTTCAATGAGCAGTTCTTC. Its translation is CSVPVAGGLSFNEQFF.

The rearrangement links TRBV27 to TRBJ2-7; D perhaps matches TRBD2 (6 bases). The V gene lost 2 bases and the J gene lost 0 bases, with 11 bases spanning the gap. Germline V CDR1 and CDR2: MNHEY, SMNVEV (reference sequence). There are 15 residues in the CDR3. The CDR3 spells CASSLSGRSSYEQYF. CDR3 nucleotide sequence: TGTGCCAGCAGTTTAAGCGGGCGAAGCTCCTACGAGCAGTACTTC.

V gene TRBV7-2 combines with J gene TRBJ1-1, with a weak D call TRBD1 (5 bases). The CDR3 loop spans 15 amino acids. The ends were cut back, 5 bases at V and 5 bases at J, with 18 bases in the middle. CDR1 and CDR2 (germline): SGHTA, FQGNSA. The CDR3 bases are TGTGCCAGCAGCGATGCCGCAGGTTGGGGGACTGAAGCTTTCTTT. It translates to CASSDAAGWGTEAFF.

The chain joins TRBV6-6 to TRBJ1-4; D uncertain. Between the trimmed V and J ends, which lost 4 bases and 6 bases, there was a span of 12 bases. The CDR3 contains 14 residues. Germline lookup yields CDR1 MNHNY and CDR2 SVGAGI (reference sequence). CDR3 sequence (DNA): TGTGCCAGCAGTTCGGGCCCGGCCGATGAAAAACTGTTTTTT. Its protein product is CASSSGPADEKLFF.

This clonotype was recorded once. The chain is built from TRBV12-3 or TRBV12-4 and TRBJ1-3; no reliable D call. This CDR3 has 15 amino acids. The germline V and J ends were trimmed by 5 bases and 0 bases, with 11 bases remaining between them. This CDR3 reads CASSPQPLSGNTIYF. CDR3 coding DNA: TGTGCCAGCAGTCCCCAACCCCTCTCTGGAAACACCATATATTTT.

This chain connects TRBV28 to TRBJ2-1; 7 bases fit TRBD1. The V and J ends lost 2 bases and 6 bases, in that order; junction bases with no gene match: 7. Germline values: CDR1 MDHEN, CDR2 SYDVKM. This CDR3 contains 15 residues. Written as DNA, the CDR3 is TGTGCCAGCAGTTTACCGGGACAGCTAGGCAATGAGCAGTTCTTC. Translating gives CASSLPGQLGNEQFF. The full variable domain, in which reference TRBV28 and TRBJ2-1 provide the parts outside the CDR3, is DVKVTQSSRYLVKRTGEKVFLECVQDMDHENMFWYRQDPGLGLRLIYFSYDVKMKEKGDIPEGYSVSREKKERFSLILESASTNQTSMYLCASSLPGQLGNEQFFGPGTRLTVL.

This chain joins TRBV19 and TRBJ2-1; D gene ambiguous. V was cut by 3 bases and J by 1 base, with 13 bases left in between. Germline V gene sequence: CDR1 LNHDA, CDR2 SQIVND (reference sequence). The CDR3 has 16 residues. The CDR3 sequence: CASSIIPGRSYNEQFF. The CDR3 region has the DNA TGTGCCAGTAGTATCATACCCGGACGTTCCTACAATGAGCAGTTCTTC.

This clonotype was picked up one time. The CDR3 region has the DNA TGTGCCAGCAGTCCCTCCCCGGGGGGGCGCGGCAATGAGCAGTTCTTC. Translation: CASSPSPGGRGNEQFF. The chain carries TRBV12-3 or TRBV12-4 and TRBJ2-1; 8 nucleotides match TRBD2. This CDR3 has 16 amino acids. Losses at the gene ends were 5 bases for V and 6 bases for J; bases not matched to a gene: 12.

The chain recombines TRBV5-1 with TRBJ2-1, with 7 bases matching TRBD1. The CDR3 loop spans 15 amino acids. The J segment lost 3 bases and the V segment lost 4 bases, leaving 7 bases of the junction unmatched. Germline CDR1 SGHRS, CDR2 YFSETQ. In nucleotides, the CDR3 is TGCGCCAGCAGCGCACAGGGGTCCCACTACAATGAGCAGTTCTTC. Its protein product is CASSAQGSHYNEQFF.